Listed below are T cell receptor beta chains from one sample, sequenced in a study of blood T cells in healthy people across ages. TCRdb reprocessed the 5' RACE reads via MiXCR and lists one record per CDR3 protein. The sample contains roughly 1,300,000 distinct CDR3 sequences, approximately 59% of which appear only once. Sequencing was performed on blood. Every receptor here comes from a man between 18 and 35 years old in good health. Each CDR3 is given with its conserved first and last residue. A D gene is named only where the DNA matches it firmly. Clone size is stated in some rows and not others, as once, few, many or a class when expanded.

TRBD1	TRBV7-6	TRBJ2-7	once	TGTGCCAGCAGCGGGGGATGGACAGGGGAAGGCTACGAGCAGTACTTC	CASSGGWTGEGYEQYF
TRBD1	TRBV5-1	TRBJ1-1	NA	TGCGCCAGCATCGGGGCAGGGGGCGTAGGGACTGGAGCTTTCTTT	CASIGAGGVGTGAFF
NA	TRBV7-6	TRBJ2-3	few	TGTGCCAGCAGCCATGAACAGCGGACTAGCACAGATACGCAGTATTTT	CASSHEQRTSTDTQYF
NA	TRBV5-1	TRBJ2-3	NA	TGCGCCAGCAAATTGGACGGATACACAGATACGCAGTATTTT	CASKLDGYTDTQYF
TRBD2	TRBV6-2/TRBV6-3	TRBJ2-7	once	TGTGCCAGCACCAACGCCAGACTAGCGAACTACGAGCAGTACTTC	CASTNARLANYEQYF
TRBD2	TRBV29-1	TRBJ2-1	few	TGCAGCGTTGAAGATAGCGGGGGGGCTAGTTCCTACAATGAGCAGTTCTTC	CSVEDSGGASSYNEQFF
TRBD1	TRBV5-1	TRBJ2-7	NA	TGCGCCAGCTGCCGGACAGGGGGCTACGAGCAGTACTTC	CASCRTGGYEQYF
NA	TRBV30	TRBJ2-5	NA	TGTGCCTGGAGGTCTCCGAACGTGCAGACCCAGTACTTC	CAWRSPNVQTQYF
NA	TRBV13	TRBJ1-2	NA	TGTGCCAGCAGCTTAGAACGGGGGTTCGACGGATGGGGAAACTATGGCTACACCTTC	CASSLERGFDGWGNYGYTF
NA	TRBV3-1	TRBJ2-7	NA	TGTGCCAGCGGTAGAATTTTTGGAGACCCGACCTACGAGCAGTACTTC	CASGRIFGDPTYEQYF
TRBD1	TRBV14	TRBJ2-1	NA	TGTGCCAGTAGCCGGGACAGGGTCTTGGACAATGAGCAGTTCTTC	CASSRDRVLDNEQFF
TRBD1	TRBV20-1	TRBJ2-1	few	TGCAGTGCCCCGGACAGGCCTCAGGATGAGCAGTTCTTC	CSAPDRPQDEQFF
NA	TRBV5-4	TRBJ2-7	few	TGTGCCAGCAGCTTGGACGGGCAGTACCTCTACGAGCAGTACTTC	CASSLDGQYLYEQYF
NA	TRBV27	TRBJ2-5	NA	TGTGCCAGCAGTTCCCCGCCCAAACAAGAGACCCAGTACTTC	CASSSPPKQETQYF
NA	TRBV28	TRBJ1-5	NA	TGTGCCAGCATCTACGCGATCGGGGAAAATCAGCCCCAGCATTTT	CASIYAIGENQPQHF
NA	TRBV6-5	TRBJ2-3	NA	TGTGCCAGCAGTAGGGATCCCCTGGACGGCACAGATACGCAGTATTTT	CASSRDPLDGTDTQYF
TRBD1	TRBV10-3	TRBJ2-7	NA	TGTGCCATCAGTATGACAGGGGCCTCCTACGAGCAGTACTTC	CAISMTGASYEQYF
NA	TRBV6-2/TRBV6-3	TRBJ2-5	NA	TGTGCCAGCAGAACCGGGCCCCGGGGGGCAGAGACCCAGTACTTC	CASRTGPRGAETQYF
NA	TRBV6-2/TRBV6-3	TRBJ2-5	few	TGTGCCAGCAGTTACTCGGTGTGGGGAGAGACCCAGTACTTC	CASSYSVWGETQYF
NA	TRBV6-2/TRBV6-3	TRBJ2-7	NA	TGTGCCAGCAGTTTACAGCGGCTCTACGAGCAGTACTTC	CASSLQRLYEQYF
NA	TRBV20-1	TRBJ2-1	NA	TGCAGTCCAGCCCGGGGGATAGGGACCTACAATGAGCAGTTCTTC	CSPARGIGTYNEQFF
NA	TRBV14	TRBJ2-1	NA	TGTGCCAGCAGCCAAGGGCCGGGCCTGGAGGCCTACAATGAGCAGTTCTTC	CASSQGPGLEAYNEQFF
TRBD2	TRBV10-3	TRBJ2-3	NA	TGTGCCATCAGTGTACCCACTAGCGGGCCCCTCTCGAGCACAGATACGCAGTATTTT	CAISVPTSGPLSSTDTQYF
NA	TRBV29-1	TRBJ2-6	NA	TGCAGCGTTATGTTCAGACAGCCTGGGGCCAACGTCCTGACTTTC	CSVMFRQPGANVLTF
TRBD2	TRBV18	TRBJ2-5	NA	TGTGCCAGCTCACCAGAGCGGAGCGGGAGGAATGTGGAGACCCAGTACTTC	CASSPERSGRNVETQYF
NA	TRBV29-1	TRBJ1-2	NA	TGCAGCGCCGAAGAGAACTATGGCTACACCTTC	CSAEENYGYTF
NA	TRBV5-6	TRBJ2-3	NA	TGTGCCAACAGCTTCACAGGGACCCCAGATACGCAGTATTTT	CANSFTGTPDTQYF
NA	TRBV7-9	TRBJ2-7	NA	TGTGCCAGCAGCTTGTCGGCTTCACTATACGAGCAGTACTTC	CASSLSASLYEQYF
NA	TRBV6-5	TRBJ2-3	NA	TGTGCCAGCAGTCAGGGAGACTATCAGCAGTATTTT	CASSQGDYQQYF
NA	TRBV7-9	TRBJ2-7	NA	TGTGCCAGCAGCCCGAGGATCAACGAGCAGTACTTC	CASSPRINEQYF
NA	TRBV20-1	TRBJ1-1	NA	TGCAGTGCCCCAATAGGGAAGGGTGGAGCTGAAGCTTTCTTT	CSAPIGKGGAEAFF
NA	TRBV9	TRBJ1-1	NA	TGTGCCAGCAGCGCCTCAGGGTCGGGTACCACTGAAGCTTTCTTT	CASSASGSGTTEAFF
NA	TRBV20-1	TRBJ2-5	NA	TGCAGTGCTAGAGCCCCGCTGGGGGGGACCCAGTACTTC	CSARAPLGGTQYF
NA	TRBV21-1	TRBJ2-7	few	TGTGCCAGCTCCAAGGCAAGGTACGAGCAGTACTTC	CASSKARYEQYF
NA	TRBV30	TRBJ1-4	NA	TGTGCCTGTGACACATTTACAACTAATGAAAAACTGTTTTTT	CACDTFTTNEKLFF
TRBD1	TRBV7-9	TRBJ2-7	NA	TGTGCCAGCAGCATGGGACAGCCCTACGAGCAGTACTTC	CASSMGQPYEQYF
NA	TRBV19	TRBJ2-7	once	TGTGCCAGTACTGAAGGGTTCGGCGAGCAGTACTTC	CASTEGFGEQYF
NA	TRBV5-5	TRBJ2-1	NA	TGTGCCAGCAGCTTCTTACTTGGACAGTACAATGAGCAGTTCTTC	CASSFLLGQYNEQFF
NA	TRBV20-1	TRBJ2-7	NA	TGCAGTGCTAGAGGTAGAACGGGGCCTGACTACGAGCAGTACTTC	CSARGRTGPDYEQYF
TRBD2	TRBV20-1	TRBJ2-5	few	TGCAGTGCTAGCAGACTCGGGACTAGCGGGAAAGAGACCCAGTACTTC	CSASRLGTSGKETQYF
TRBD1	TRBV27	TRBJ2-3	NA	TGTGCCAGCAGGCCGACAGGGGGCGAGGATACGCAGTATTTT	CASRPTGGEDTQYF
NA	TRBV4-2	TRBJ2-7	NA	TGTGCCAGCAGCCACCGACAGGGAGGCGCCTACGAGCAGTACTTC	CASSHRQGGAYEQYF
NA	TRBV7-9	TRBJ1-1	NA	TGTGCCAGCAGCTTGGGGACTGCACTCGCAGGGGACACTGAAGCTTTCTTT	CASSLGTALAGDTEAFF
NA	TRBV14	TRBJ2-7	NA	TGTGCCAGCAGCCAAGTGTGGGTGCAGTACTTC	CASSQVWVQYF
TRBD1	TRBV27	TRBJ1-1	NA	TGTGCCAGCAGTTCACGCTCACGGCACAGGGGCCTTAGATTGGACACTGAAGCTTTCTTT	CASSSRSRHRGLRLDTEAFF
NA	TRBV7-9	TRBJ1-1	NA	TGTGCCAGCAGCTTAGCTATCACTGAAGCTTTCTTT	CASSLAITEAFF
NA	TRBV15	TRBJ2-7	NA	TGTGCCACCAGCAGAGATGTGGGAGACGAGCAGTACTTC	CATSRDVGDEQYF
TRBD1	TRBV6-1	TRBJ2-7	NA	TGTGCCAGCAGTGGAGGGACAGGGAACTACTACGAGCAGTACTTC	CASSGGTGNYYEQYF